These T cell receptor beta chains were read from a single sample in a study of shared clonotypes between healthy human individuals. Clones were read by immunoSEQ multiplex PCR, and TCRdb kept only the in-frame ones, dropping some. In the table there are a few million clones, 85% to 95% of which are singletons. Specimen: naive CD4+ T cells from PBMCs. These receptors were taken from a man aged 18 to 35 in good health. Some clones in this sample may be carry-over from other donors' samples. Each CDR3 is given with its conserved first and last residue. Fields, in order: clone size, J gene, D gene, V gene, CDR3 protein, CDR3 DNA. The D gene is left open where the match is weak. Size values are once, few and many counts, or a class for expanded clones, and some rows have none.

clone size: NA
J gene: TRBJ1-1
D gene: NA
V gene: TRBV14
CDR3 protein: CASSQDLSGRRFF
CDR3 DNA: TGTGCCAGCAGCCAAGATCTGAGCGGGCGCCGGTTCTTT

clone size: NA
J gene: TRBJ2-7
D gene: TRBD2
V gene: TRBV5-1
CDR3 protein: CASSSVPGLAGGSPIEQYF
CDR3 DNA: TGCGCCAGCAGCTCCGTCCCGGGACTAGCGGGAGGCTCCCCAATCGAGCAGTACTTC

clone size: NA
J gene: TRBJ1-2
D gene: TRBD1
V gene: TRBV5-4
CDR3 protein: CASSLGTGWDYGYTF
CDR3 DNA: TGTGCCAGCAGCTTGGGGACAGGCTGGGACTATGGCTACACCTTC

clone size: few
J gene: TRBJ1-2
D gene: TRBD1
V gene: TRBV28
CDR3 protein: CASSLPGGTYGYTF
CDR3 DNA: TGTGCCAGCAGTTTGCCAGGGGGGACCTATGGCTACACCTTC

clone size: once
J gene: TRBJ2-3
D gene: TRBD2
V gene: TRBV7-8
CDR3 protein: CASSLKGRWVAGEVDTQYF
CDR3 DNA: TGTGCCAGCAGCTTAAAAGGGCGGTGGGTAGCGGGAGAGGTAGATACGCAGTATTTT

clone size: few
J gene: TRBJ1-2
D gene: TRBD1
V gene: TRBV19
CDR3 protein: CASSLDREYGYTF
CDR3 DNA: TGTGCCAGTAGTCTAGACAGGGAGTATGGCTACACCTTC

clone size: once
J gene: TRBJ2-1
D gene: TRBD2
V gene: TRBV2
CDR3 protein: CASSETIAGSQFF
CDR3 DNA: TGTGCCAGCAGTGAAACCATAGCGGGGTCCCAGTTCTTC

clone size: NA
J gene: TRBJ2-4
D gene: TRBD1
V gene: TRBV2
CDR3 protein: CASSRDSKNIQYF
CDR3 DNA: TGTGCCAGCAGCCGGGACAGCAAAAACATTCAGTACTTC

clone size: NA
J gene: TRBJ1-2
D gene: NA
V gene: TRBV6-1
CDR3 protein: CASWTTAVAYTF
CDR3 DNA: TGTGCCAGCTGGACTACCGCGGTGGCCTACACCTTC

clone size: NA
J gene: TRBJ2-1
D gene: TRBD1
V gene: TRBV19
CDR3 protein: CASSISGQGFLGSYNEQFF
CDR3 DNA: TGTGCCAGTAGTATATCCGGACAGGGATTTTTAGGTTCCTACAATGAGCAGTTCTTC

clone size: NA
J gene: TRBJ2-7
D gene: NA
V gene: TRBV5-1
CDR3 protein: CASRPGGSGQYEQYF
CDR3 DNA: TGCGCCAGCAGACCCGGGGGTAGCGGACAATACGAGCAGTACTTC

clone size: once
J gene: TRBJ2-3
D gene: NA
V gene: TRBV5-1
CDR3 protein: CASSSPTDTQYF
CDR3 DNA: TGCGCCAGCAGCTCCCCTACAGATACGCAGTATTTT

clone size: NA
J gene: TRBJ2-1
D gene: TRBD1
V gene: TRBV28
CDR3 protein: CASSLEGGQGFF
CDR3 DNA: TGTGCCAGCAGTTTGGAAGGGGGACAGGGGTTCTTC

clone size: once
J gene: TRBJ2-1
D gene: NA
V gene: TRBV29-1
CDR3 protein: CSVEANNEQFF
CDR3 DNA: TGCAGCGTTGAAGCGAACAATGAGCAGTTCTTC

clone size: NA
J gene: TRBJ2-5
D gene: NA
V gene: TRBV29-1
CDR3 protein: CSCRSVRGTQYF
CDR3 DNA: TGCAGCTGCCGATCTGTCCGCGGAACCCAGTACTTC

clone size: NA
J gene: TRBJ2-7
D gene: NA
V gene: TRBV29-1
CDR3 protein: CSGEDGTYEQYF
CDR3 DNA: TGCAGCGGGGAAGACGGGACCTACGAGCAGTACTTC

clone size: NA
J gene: TRBJ1-1
D gene: NA
V gene: TRBV7-9
CDR3 protein: CASSSFPTEAFF
CDR3 DNA: TGTGCCAGCAGCTCGTTCCCCACTGAAGCTTTCTTT

clone size: NA
J gene: TRBJ2-5
D gene: NA
V gene: TRBV7-3
CDR3 protein: CASSQGLGYGETQYF
CDR3 DNA: TGTGCCAGCAGCCAAGGTCTAGGGTATGGAGAGACCCAGTACTTC

clone size: NA
J gene: TRBJ2-5
D gene: TRBD2
V gene: TRBV27
CDR3 protein: CASSLLWTSVETQYF
CDR3 DNA: TGTGCCAGCAGTTTGCTCTGGACTAGCGTAGAGACCCAGTACTTC

clone size: NA
J gene: TRBJ2-2
D gene: NA
V gene: TRBV19
CDR3 protein: CASSARDGWVGELFF
CDR3 DNA: TGTGCCAGTAGCGCCCGGGACGGGTGGGTCGGGGAGCTGTTTTTT

clone size: NA
J gene: TRBJ1-1
D gene: TRBD1
V gene: TRBV9
CDR3 protein: CASTVAQGAREMNTEAFF
CDR3 DNA: TGTGCCAGCACCGTAGCTCAGGGGGCGCGTGAAATGAACACTGAAGCTTTCTTT

clone size: NA
J gene: TRBJ2-5
D gene: TRBD1
V gene: TRBV5-1
CDR3 protein: CASGQGAGETQYF
CDR3 DNA: TGCGCCAGCGGTCAGGGGGCCGGTGAGACCCAGTACTTC

clone size: NA
J gene: TRBJ2-1
D gene: NA
V gene: TRBV4-1
CDR3 protein: CASSQGRPASDNEQFF
CDR3 DNA: TGCGCCAGCAGCCAGGGCCGCCCGGCATCGGACAATGAGCAGTTCTTC

clone size: NA
J gene: TRBJ2-7
D gene: TRBD1
V gene: TRBV11-3
CDR3 protein: CASSPGQSSYEQYF
CDR3 DNA: TGTGCCAGCAGCCCGGGACAGTCTTCCTACGAGCAGTACTTC

clone size: NA
J gene: TRBJ1-2
D gene: TRBD1
V gene: TRBV27
CDR3 protein: CASSPLRDRGTGYTF
CDR3 DNA: TGTGCCAGCAGCCCACTCCGGGACAGGGGGACTGGCTACACCTTC

clone size: few
J gene: TRBJ1-1
D gene: NA
V gene: TRBV9
CDR3 protein: CASSVDPGVNTEAFF
CDR3 DNA: TGTGCCAGCAGCGTAGATCCAGGGGTGAACACTGAAGCTTTCTTT

clone size: NA
J gene: TRBJ1-3
D gene: NA
V gene: TRBV4-2
CDR3 protein: CASSQDPRGGEYTIYF
CDR3 DNA: TGTGCCAGCAGCCAGGACCCTCGAGGTGGGGAGTACACCATATATTTT

clone size: NA
J gene: TRBJ2-7
D gene: TRBD2
V gene: TRBV5-1
CDR3 protein: CASSPGLAGSGSLYEQYF
CDR3 DNA: TGCGCCAGCAGCCCGGGACTAGCGGGCTCGGGCTCTCTCTACGAGCAGTACTTC

clone size: NA
J gene: TRBJ2-7
D gene: NA
V gene: TRBV28
CDR3 protein: CASTSEGWRVYEQYF
CDR3 DNA: TGTGCCAGCACCTCCGAGGGATGGAGGGTCTACGAGCAGTACTTC

clone size: NA
J gene: TRBJ2-2
D gene: NA
V gene: TRBV4-1
CDR3 protein: CASSAPPRAGNTGELFF
CDR3 DNA: TGCGCCAGCAGTGCCCCCCCCCGCGCCGGGAACACCGGGGAGCTGTTTTTT

clone size: NA
J gene: TRBJ1-2
D gene: NA
V gene: TRBV21-1
CDR3 protein: CASSKAEEGLYGYTF
CDR3 DNA: TGTGCCAGCAGCAAAGCAGAAGAGGGGTTGTATGGCTACACCTTC

clone size: once
J gene: TRBJ2-7
D gene: NA
V gene: TRBV18
CDR3 protein: CASSPFRGRFYEQYF
CDR3 DNA: TGTGCCAGCTCACCATTTAGGGGTAGGTTCTACGAGCAGTACTTC

clone size: NA
J gene: TRBJ2-1
D gene: TRBD2
V gene: TRBV5-1
CDR3 protein: CASSLETSGYSYNEQFF
CDR3 DNA: TGCGCCAGCAGCTTGGAGACTAGCGGGTACTCCTACAATGAGCAGTTCTTC

clone size: NA
J gene: TRBJ1-2
D gene: NA
V gene: TRBV28
CDR3 protein: CASSLPGGGVLYGYTF
CDR3 DNA: TGTGCCAGCAGTTTACCCGGGGGCGGAGTCCTCTATGGCTACACCTTC

clone size: NA
J gene: TRBJ2-3
D gene: NA
V gene: TRBV18
CDR3 protein: CASSPAQASFTDTQYF
CDR3 DNA: TGTGCCAGCTCACCAGCGCAGGCATCTTTCACAGATACGCAGTATTTT

clone size: NA
J gene: TRBJ2-7
D gene: NA
V gene: TRBV18
CDR3 protein: CASSPPAGLQIF
CDR3 DNA: TGTGCCAGCTCACCCCCCGCAGGCCTGCAAATCTTC

clone size: once
J gene: TRBJ2-1
D gene: NA
V gene: TRBV10-1
CDR3 protein: CASSLGAVSYNEQFF
CDR3 DNA: TGCGCCAGCAGCCTTGGGGCAGTGTCCTACAATGAGCAGTTCTTC

clone size: NA
J gene: TRBJ2-3
D gene: TRBD2
V gene: TRBV5-8
CDR3 protein: CASSRRGVSTDTQYF
CDR3 DNA: TGTGCCAGCAGCCGTCGGGGGGTTAGCACAGATACGCAGTATTTT

clone size: NA
J gene: TRBJ2-7
D gene: NA
V gene: TRBV5-4
CDR3 protein: CASSSERASYEQYF
CDR3 DNA: TGTGCCAGCAGCTCGGAGCGGGCTTCCTACGAGCAGTACTTC

clone size: NA
J gene: TRBJ2-1
D gene: NA
V gene: TRBV29-1
CDR3 protein: CSVLAVSYNEQFF
CDR3 DNA: TGCAGCGTCTTAGCGGTATCCTACAATGAGCAGTTCTTC

clone size: NA
J gene: TRBJ1-2
D gene: NA
V gene: TRBV7-6
CDR3 protein: CASSLASSDPPDDGYTF
CDR3 DNA: TGTGCCAGCAGCTTAGCATCGTCGGACCCACCAGACGATGGCTACACCTTC

clone size: NA
J gene: TRBJ2-1
D gene: TRBD2
V gene: TRBV11-3
CDR3 protein: CASSRGDRFSLDEQFF
CDR3 DNA: TGTGCCAGCAGCCGGGGGGATAGGTTTAGTTTGGATGAGCAGTTCTTC

clone size: NA
J gene: TRBJ2-7
D gene: TRBD2
V gene: TRBV2
CDR3 protein: CASSREEIEQYF
CDR3 DNA: TGTGCCAGCAGTCGGGAGGAGATCGAGCAGTACTTC

clone size: NA
J gene: TRBJ2-3
D gene: NA
V gene: TRBV7-3
CDR3 protein: CASSPYGPGTDTQYF
CDR3 DNA: TGTGCCAGCAGTCCCTACGGGCCTGGCACAGATACGCAGTATTTT

clone size: NA
J gene: TRBJ2-1
D gene: TRBD2
V gene: TRBV5-1
CDR3 protein: CASSALAGSSYNEQFF
CDR3 DNA: TGCGCCAGCAGCGCGCTAGCGGGGAGCTCCTACAATGAGCAGTTCTTC

clone size: NA
J gene: TRBJ2-2
D gene: TRBD2
V gene: TRBV6-6
CDR3 protein: CAGEGRVTGELFF
CDR3 DNA: TGTGCCGGGGAGGGAAGGGTAACCGGGGAGCTGTTTTTT

clone size: NA
J gene: TRBJ2-5
D gene: NA
V gene: TRBV5-1
CDR3 protein: CASSLVLGGQTQYF
CDR3 DNA: TGCGCCAGCAGCTTGGTTTTGGGAGGTCAGACCCAGTACTTC

clone size: NA
J gene: TRBJ2-7
D gene: TRBD2
V gene: TRBV6-5
CDR3 protein: CASRRAGPAGDEQYF
CDR3 DNA: TGTGCCAGCAGACGGGCCGGCCCAGCGGGAGACGAGCAGTACTTC

clone size: NA
J gene: TRBJ1-2
D gene: NA
V gene: TRBV13
CDR3 protein: CASRTRAVANYGYTF
CDR3 DNA: TGTGCCAGCAGGACTAGGGCCGTAGCTAACTATGGCTACACCTTC

clone size: NA
J gene: TRBJ1-2
D gene: TRBD1
V gene: TRBV6-1
CDR3 protein: CASSGQGAVYGYTF
CDR3 DNA: TGTGCCAGCAGTGGACAGGGGGCGGTCTATGGCTACACCTTC

clone size: NA
J gene: TRBJ2-7
D gene: NA
V gene: TRBV9
CDR3 protein: CASSVATSFIYEQYF
CDR3 DNA: TGTGCCAGCAGCGTAGCTACCAGTTTCATCTACGAGCAGTACTTC

clone size: NA
J gene: TRBJ2-7
D gene: TRBD1
V gene: TRBV11-2
CDR3 protein: CASSLVAGQGPGEQYF
CDR3 DNA: TGTGCCAGCAGCTTAGTGGCGGGACAGGGACCTGGGGAGCAGTACTTC

clone size: few
J gene: TRBJ1-4
D gene: NA
V gene: TRBV18
CDR3 protein: CASSVSLGEKLFF
CDR3 DNA: TGTGCCAGCTCAGTCTCGCTTGGTGAAAAACTGTTTTTT